Presented here are 12 T cell receptor beta chains from one specimen sequenced in a study of post-analysis software for immune sequencing data. General observations from the study: TRBV5-6, TRBV5-1 and TRBV20-1 were among 4 or 5 TRBV segments more frequent in patients than controls.

Their cognate antigens are unknown. Unique molecular identifiers were present in the TCR beta cDNA libraries. TCRdb itself ran the PCR reads through MiXCR, one entry per CDR3 protein. In the table there are approximately 460,000 distinct CDR3 sequences, approximately 45% of which are singletons. Sequencing was performed on blood. Receptor source: a girl under 18 with multiple sclerosis.

V usage is TRBV6-2 or TRBV6-3 and J usage is TRBJ1-5, with 9 bases identical to TRBD1. The CDR3 has 13 residues. Germline trimming cut 10 bases from V and 7 bases from J; bases unmatched to any gene: 8. The V gene's germline CDR1 is MNHEY and CDR2 SVGEGT. The CDR3 protein is CATDRQGGQPQHF. The CDR3 DNA is TGTGCCACCGATAGACAGGGGGGCCAGCCCCAGCATTTT.

This clonotype was counted only a few times. The chain uses TRBV20-1 and TRBJ2-4; 10 bases are shared with TRBD1. This CDR3 is 14 amino acids long. Germline V gene sequence: CDR1 DFQATT, CDR2 SNEGSKA (reference sequence). Germline trimming cut 1 base from V and 13 bases from J; bases unmatched to any gene: 10. CDR3 bases: TGCAGTGCTAGAGCGGGACAGGGGCGCGGGGGGCAGTACTTC. Residues: CSARAGQGRGGQYF.

This chain connects TRBV7-3 to TRBJ2-7, with 8 positions matching TRBD2. In germline, CDR1 is SGHTA, CDR2 FQGTGA. V lost 2 bases and J lost 7; bases outside the gene matches: 10. The CDR3 loop spans 15 amino acids. In DNA, the CDR3 is TGTGCCAGCAGCTTAGTACTAGCGGCAGGAAATGAGCAGTACTTC. The encoded protein is CASSLVLAAGNEQYF.

In its sample, this clonotype was seen a few times. With a much larger clone just one base away, this may be a read error. The CDR3 region has the DNA TGTGCCAGCAGCTCATCTAGCGGGATGGGAGAGACCCAGTACTTC. Encoded protein: CASSSSSGMGETQYF. The chain links TRBV3-1 to TRBJ2-7, with TRBD2 identical over 9 bases. The J call may be incorrect, as the DNA end agrees better with TRBJ2-5. The CDR3 consists of 15 residues. Germline V gene data show CDR1 as LGHDT and CDR2 as YNNKEL (reference sequence).

This clonotype was observed a few times. V is TRBV4-1 and J is TRBJ2-4; D possibly corresponds to TRBD1 (5 bases). The J call may be incorrect, as the DNA end agrees better with TRBJ2-7. The CDR3 consists of 13 residues. Germline V lookup: CDR1 MGHRA, CDR2 YSYEKL. The CDR3 spells CASSQEGAYEQYF. CDR3 DNA: TGCGCCAGCAGCCAAGAAGGGGCTTACGAGCAGTACTTC.

This chain connects TRBV20-1 to TRBJ2-7, with D maybe TRBD1 (6 bases). The CDR3 is 12 amino acids. Deletions cut 8 bases from V and 0 bases from J, with 11 bases between. Per germline, CDR1 DFQATT and CDR2 SNEGSKA (reference sequence). The CDR3 sequence is CSPRDNSYEQYF. As DNA, the CDR3 is TGCAGTCCCCGGGACAACTCCTACGAGCAGTACTTC.

This clonotype is a singleton in its sample. The chain uses TRBV6-5 and TRBJ2-5, with 8 bases matching TRBD1. From germline, CDR1 is MNHEY and CDR2 SVGAGI. Trimming removed 2 bases from V and 5 bases from J; junction bases left unmatched: 7. This CDR3 has 15 amino acids. The CDR3 loop is CASSYRRGRGETQYF. The DNA of the CDR3 is TGTGCCAGCAGTTACCGCAGGGGGCGCGGGGAGACCCAGTACTTC.

This chain uses TRBV28 with TRBJ2-6; TRBD2 agrees at 7 bases. Germline assignment: CDR1 MDHEN and CDR2 SYDVKM. The CDR3 contains 17 residues. The trim removed 6 bases at V and 5 bases at J, leaving 13 bases unmatched. Here the CDR3 DNA reads TGTGCCAGCAGCCTGGGGGGGGAACTCACGCGGGCCAACGTCCTGACTTTC. It yields the protein CASSLGGELTRANVLTF.

The rearrangement joins TRBV5-1 to TRBJ2-5; D gene unclear. Germline V CDR1 and CDR2: SGHRS, YFSETQ. The CDR3 covers 14 residues. V was cut by 0 bases and J by 2 bases, with 8 bases left in between. CDR3 residues: CASSLAAVQETQYF. CDR3 coding DNA: TGCGCCAGCAGCTTGGCGGCAGTTCAAGAGACCCAGTACTTC.

The genes are TRBV29-1 and TRBJ2-5, with a possible D match to TRBD2 (6 bases). Germline loops: CDR1 SQVTM, CDR2 ANQGSEA. There are 15 residues in the CDR3. V lost 3 bases to trimming and J lost 5 bases, with 19 bases between them. The CDR3 DNA is TGCAGCGTTGATAGTCTCGGCGGGGTAAGGGAGACCCAGTACTTC. Its translation: CSVDSLGGVRETQYF. The whole variable domain, remainder taken from reference TRBV29-1 and TRBJ2-5, is SAVISQKPSRDICQRGTSLTIQCQVDSQVTMMFWYRQQPGQSLTLIATANQGSEATYESGFVIDKFPISRPNLTFSTLTVSNMSPEDSSIYLCSVDSLGGVRETQYFGPGTRLLVL.

The chain combines TRBV28 with TRBJ1-4; a possible D gene is TRBD1 (5 bases). The V and J ends lost 0 bases and 5 bases respectively, with 10 bases between them. The CDR3 is 15 residues long. Germline lookup yields CDR1 MDHEN and CDR2 SYDVKM. Here the CDR3 DNA reads TGTGCCAGCAGTTTATGGGGGACGGACAATGAAAAACTGTTTTTT. It is translated as CASSLWGTDNEKLFF.

About this clonotype: The junction departs from germline at one end; a sequencing error may be responsible. V gene TRBV7-8 combines with J gene TRBJ1-2; D is uncertain. Germline V gives CDR1 SGHVS, CDR2 FQNEAQ. The CDR3 is made up of 14 amino acids. The CDR3 spells CASSWDTVNYGYTF. As DNA, the CDR3 is TGCGCCAGCAGTTGGGATACAGTGAACTATGGCTACACCTTC.